These 2 T cell receptor beta chains came from one sample sequenced in a study of blood T cells in healthy people across ages. The use of a sample-barcoded 5' primer and a J-beta primer mix characterized a second PCR of roughly 7 to 11 cycles. TCRdb reprocessed the 5' RACE reads with MiXCR, giving one entry per CDR3 protein. The data hold 650,000 to 900,000 distinct CDR3 sequences, with under 80% observed a single time. The specimen sequenced was blood. These receptors were taken from a man aged 25-45 years in good health.

The V and J genes are TRBV6-2 or TRBV6-3 and TRBJ1-4; a weak D match, TRBD1 (5 bases). Trimming left V 2 bases short and J 0 bases short, with 10 bases between. This CDR3 is 16 amino acids long. The germline V gene encodes CDR1 MNHEY and CDR2 SVGEGT. CDR3 sequence (DNA): TGTGCCAGCAGTTACATGGACATCGCAACTAATGAAAAACTGTTTTTT. Amino acid sequence: CASSYMDIATNEKLFF.

This clonotype was counted only a few times. This chain joins TRBV4-2 and TRBJ1-2; D remains unclear. The CDR3 is made up of 13 amino acids. V was cut by 5 bases and J by 7 bases, with 14 bases left in between. Germline CDR1 reads LGHNA; CDR2 reads YNFKEQ. CDR3 sequence reads: CASSGGRVGGYTF. The DNA for the CDR3 is TGTGCCAGCAGCGGAGGGAGGGTTGGTGGCTACACCTTC.